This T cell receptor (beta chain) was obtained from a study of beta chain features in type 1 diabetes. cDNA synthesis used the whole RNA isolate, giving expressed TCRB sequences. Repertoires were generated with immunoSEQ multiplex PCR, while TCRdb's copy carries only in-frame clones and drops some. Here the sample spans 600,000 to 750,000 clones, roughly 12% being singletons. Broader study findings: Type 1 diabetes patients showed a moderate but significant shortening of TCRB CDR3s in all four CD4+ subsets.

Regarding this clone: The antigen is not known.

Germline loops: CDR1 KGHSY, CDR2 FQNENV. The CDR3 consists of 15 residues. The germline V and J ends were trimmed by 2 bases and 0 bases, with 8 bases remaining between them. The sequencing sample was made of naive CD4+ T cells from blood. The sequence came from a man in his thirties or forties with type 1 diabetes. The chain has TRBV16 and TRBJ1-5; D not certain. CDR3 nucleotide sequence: TGTGCCAGCAGCCAAGCCAGATATAGCAATCAGCCCCAGCATTTT. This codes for CASSQARYSNQPQHF. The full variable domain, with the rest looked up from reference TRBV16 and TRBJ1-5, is GEEVAQTPKHLVRGEGQKAKLYCAPIKGHSYVFWYQQVLKNEFKFLISFQNENVFDETGMPKERFSAKCLPNSPCSLEIQATKLEDSAVYFCASSQARYSNQPQHFGDGTRLSIL.